This is a list of T cell receptor beta chains from one sample in a study of OX40 agonist ivuxolimab in advanced cancers. TCRdb keeps only in-frame clones here, not all; method: immunoSEQ multiplex PCR. The sample has about 75,000 clones; approximately 86% are singletons. This specimen consisted of CD4+ or CD8+ T cells sorted from blood, obtained in a trial of the OX40 agonist ivuxolimab. These receptors came from an adult with an advanced solid tumor such as melanoma, head and neck, liver or kidney cancer. Both conserved end residues are part of each CDR3. D genes are given only for firm matches. Clone size is stated in some rows and not others, as once, few, many or a class when expanded.

J gene: TRBJ1-2
clone size: NA
D gene: NA
V gene: TRBV5-1
CDR3 protein: CASSPEANYGYTF
CDR3 DNA: TGCGCCAGCAGCCCCGAAGCTAACTATGGCTACACCTTC

J gene: TRBJ2-3
clone size: NA
D gene: NA
V gene: TRBV6-5
CDR3 protein: CASRSRQTTQYF
CDR3 DNA: TGTGCCAGCAGATCGAGGCAGACTACGCAGTATTTT

J gene: TRBJ2-5
clone size: NA
D gene: NA
V gene: TRBV6-7
CDR3 protein: CASSYLGEEETQYF
CDR3 DNA: TGTGCCAGCAGTTACTTAGGGGAGGAAGAGACCCAGTACTTC

J gene: TRBJ1-5
clone size: NA
D gene: NA
V gene: TRBV5-5
CDR3 protein: CASSSRPGGMGSNQPQHF
CDR3 DNA: TGTGCCAGCAGCTCACGACCGGGGGGAATGGGTAGCAATCAGCCCCAGCATTTT

J gene: TRBJ2-3
clone size: once
D gene: TRBD1
V gene: TRBV7-2
CDR3 protein: CASSLAQGATDTQYF
CDR3 DNA: TGTGCCAGCAGCTTAGCTCAGGGGGCCACAGATACGCAGTATTTT

J gene: TRBJ2-1
clone size: NA
D gene: TRBD2
V gene: TRBV28
CDR3 protein: CASSITSGRTYNEQFF
CDR3 DNA: TGTGCCAGCAGTATCACTAGCGGGAGGACCTACAATGAGCAGTTCTTC

J gene: TRBJ1-2
clone size: NA
D gene: NA
V gene: TRBV19
CDR3 protein: CASSIDQNYGGYTF
CDR3 DNA: TGTGCCAGTAGTATAGATCAGAATTATGGTGGCTACACCTTC

J gene: TRBJ2-1
clone size: NA
D gene: NA
V gene: TRBV4-1
CDR3 protein: CASSQETSRQFF
CDR3 DNA: TGCGCCAGCAGCCAAGAAACAAGCCGGCAGTTCTTC

J gene: TRBJ1-1
clone size: NA
D gene: NA
V gene: TRBV18
CDR3 protein: CASSSGQIGHGVAFF
CDR3 DNA: TGTGCCAGCTCATCAGGACAGATCGGCCATGGAGTAGCTTTCTTT

J gene: TRBJ1-5
clone size: NA
D gene: NA
V gene: TRBV2
CDR3 protein: CASSAPPGVQPQHF
CDR3 DNA: TGTGCCAGCAGTGCCCCGCCAGGGGTTCAGCCCCAGCATTTT

J gene: TRBJ2-7
clone size: few
D gene: NA
V gene: TRBV7-9
CDR3 protein: CASTDSRNSYEQYF
CDR3 DNA: TGTGCCAGCACTGATAGCAGGAATTCCTACGAGCAGTACTTC

J gene: TRBJ1-1
clone size: NA
D gene: NA
V gene: TRBV5-1
CDR3 protein: CASSLAPGSSRLFF
CDR3 DNA: TGCGCCAGCAGCTTGGCCCCCGGGAGTTCGAGGCTTTTCTTT

J gene: TRBJ2-1
clone size: NA
D gene: NA
V gene: TRBV28
CDR3 protein: CASSHPGDDEQFF
CDR3 DNA: TGTGCCAGCAGTCACCCGGGCGACGATGAGCAGTTCTTC

J gene: TRBJ2-6
clone size: NA
D gene: NA
V gene: TRBV30
CDR3 protein: CAWSVQGITGANVLTF
CDR3 DNA: TGTGCCTGGAGTGTACAGGGTATCACTGGGGCCAACGTCCTGACTTTC

J gene: TRBJ1-6
clone size: few
D gene: NA
V gene: TRBV23-1
CDR3 protein: CASSQVSRGPLQSSYNSPLHF
CDR3 DNA: TGCGCCAGCAGTCAAGTTTCCAGGGGTCCCCTTCAGAGCTCCTATAATTCACCCCTCCACTTT

J gene: TRBJ1-2
clone size: once
D gene: NA
V gene: TRBV5-8
CDR3 protein: CASSLETPGALPYGYTF
CDR3 DNA: TGTGCCAGCAGCTTGGAGACCCCAGGGGCACTCCCATATGGCTACACCTTC

J gene: TRBJ2-2
clone size: NA
D gene: NA
V gene: TRBV18
CDR3 protein: CASSLLLPGRIPNTGELFF
CDR3 DNA: TGTGCCAGCTCACTATTACTTCCGGGACGCATACCGAACACCGGGGAGCTGTTTTTT

J gene: TRBJ2-2
clone size: NA
D gene: NA
V gene: TRBV18
CDR3 protein: CASSPNIGELFF
CDR3 DNA: TGTGCCAGCTCACCAAATATCGGGGAGCTGTTTTTT

J gene: TRBJ2-7
clone size: NA
D gene: NA
V gene: TRBV27
CDR3 protein: CASSARGLDGEQYF
CDR3 DNA: TGTGCCAGCAGTGCCCGGGGATTGGATGGCGAGCAGTACTTC

J gene: TRBJ2-5
clone size: few
D gene: NA
V gene: TRBV4-1
CDR3 protein: CASSQGGETQYF
CDR3 DNA: TGCGCCAGCAGCCAGGGCGGAGAGACCCAGTACTTC

J gene: TRBJ1-2
clone size: NA
D gene: NA
V gene: TRBV9
CDR3 protein: CASSPGGQSFYGYTF
CDR3 DNA: TGTGCCAGCAGCCCGGGGGGCCAATCCTTCTATGGCTACACCTTC

J gene: TRBJ1-1
clone size: NA
D gene: TRBD1
V gene: TRBV9
CDR3 protein: CASDREGTEAFF
CDR3 DNA: TGTGCCAGTGACAGGGAGGGGACTGAAGCTTTCTTT

J gene: TRBJ2-3
clone size: NA
D gene: TRBD1
V gene: TRBV5-4
CDR3 protein: CASQRQGQDTQYF
CDR3 DNA: TGTGCCAGCCAGAGACAGGGACAAGATACGCAGTATTTT

J gene: TRBJ2-7
clone size: NA
D gene: NA
V gene: TRBV6-5
CDR3 protein: CASSPSSYEQYF
CDR3 DNA: TGTGCCAGCAGCCCTAGCTCCTACGAGCAGTACTTC